One and the same sample provided the 21 T cell receptor beta chains below, sequenced in a study of T cells in Graves' hyperthyroidism and ophthalmopathy. Researchers took RNA transcripts and amplified the TCR beta CDR3 regions from them. Using the HTBI primer set, a first-round RT-PCR was run on the TCR CDR3. TCRdb itself ran the multiplex PCR reads through MiXCR, one entry per CDR3 protein. The sample lists fewer than 450,000 distinct CDR3 sequences; about a sixth were seen once. The source material was blood. The source of these receptors is a woman aged 25-40 years with Graves' hyperthyroidism that later progressed to Graves' ophthalmopathy.

This clonotype was seen ten or more times. CDR3 sequence (DNA): TGTGCCAGCAGTGACTTGGATGGTTCACCCCTCCACTTT. Translation: CASSDLDGSPLHF. The chain links TRBV6-1 to TRBJ1-6; D call uncertain. Trimming removed 3 bases from V and 9 bases from J, with 9 bases in between. Per germline, CDR1 MNHNS and CDR2 SASEGT. The CDR3 runs to 13 residues.

The sample holds a few counts of this clonotype. The chain links TRBV4-2 to TRBJ2-7; 7 bases are a match to TRBD1. CDR1 is LGHNA and CDR2 is YNFKEQ in the germline V gene. The V gene end was trimmed by 1 base and the J gene end by 3 bases; junction bases not matched to a gene: 3. CDR3 length: 14 residues. The CDR3 DNA sequence: TGTGCCAGCAGCCAAGGGCAGGGGGTCTACGAGCAGTACTTC. Its protein product is CASSQGQGVYEQYF.

The table lists this clonotype with a few counts. The chain is built from TRBV14 and TRBJ1-1; D may be TRBD1 (5 bases). V lost 0 bases and J lost 10, with 12 bases in between. CDR1 and CDR2 from the germline V gene are SGHDN and FVKESK. There are 13 residues in the CDR3. The CDR3 DNA reads as TGTGCCAGCAGCCAAGATAGGGCAGGGAGAGCTTTCTTT. It yields the protein CASSQDRAGRAFF. Full variable domain (rest looked up from reference TRBV14 and TRBJ1-1): EAGVTQFPSHSVIEKGQTVTLRCDPISGHDNLYWYRRVMGKEIKFLLHFVKESKQDESGMPNNRFLAERTGGTYSTLKVQPAELEDSGVYFCASSQDRAGRAFFGQGTRLTVV.

This clonotype was detected ten times or more. J is TRBJ2-7 and V is TRBV6-5; 7 bases are a match to TRBD2. The CDR3 length is 16 residues. Trimming took 0 bases from V and 4 from J; bases not matched to a gene: 9. Germline CDR1 MNHEY, CDR2 SVGAGI. The CDR3, as DNA: TGTGCCAGCAGTTACTCCGGGGGAGGGCCTCGGTACGAGCAGTACTTC. Translating it yields CASSYSGGGPRYEQYF.

V usage is TRBV25-1 and J usage is TRBJ1-2, with D hard to call. Germline V gene data show CDR1 as MGHDK and CDR2 as SYGVNS. V was shortened by 1 base and J by 7 bases, with 13 bases between the two germline ends. The CDR3 loop spans 14 amino acids. The CDR3: CASSELGEEAGYTF. CDR3 sequence (DNA): TGTGCCAGCAGTGAATTAGGCGAGGAGGCTGGCTACACCTTC.

The CDR3 loop is CASSRDRIYGYTF. The CDR3 DNA sequence: TGTGCCAGCAGCCGAGACAGGATCTATGGCTACACCTTC. This chain joins TRBV4-2 and TRBJ1-2; D is possibly TRBD1 (6 bases). CDR1 and CDR2 from the germline V gene are LGHNA and YNFKEQ. The CDR3 covers 13 residues. Trimming stripped 4 bases from V and 4 bases from J, with 10 bases between.

This clonotype was seen ten or more times. The rearrangement links TRBV7-8 to TRBJ2-7, with 9 bases that match TRBD1. The germline V gene encodes CDR1 SGHVS and CDR2 FQNEAQ. V gave up 5 bases and J gave up 3 bases; unmatched junction bases: 8. There are 15 residues in the CDR3. CDR3 region: CASSPRTGANYEQYF. The CDR3 coding sequence is TGTGCCAGCAGCCCTCGGACAGGGGCGAACTACGAGCAGTACTTC.

The chain recombines TRBV7-6 with TRBJ1-3; 11 bases line up with TRBD1. Trimming removed 1 base from V and 3 bases from J; junction bases left unmatched: 2. The CDR3 extends over 16 amino acids. Germline V gene sequence: CDR1 SGHVS, CDR2 FNYEAQ. This chain's CDR3 is CASSLGGTGGGNTIYF. DNA for the CDR3: TGTGCCAGCAGCTTAGGAGGGACAGGGGGTGGAAACACCATATATTTT.

This clonotype was observed at least ten times. The CDR3 region has the DNA TGTGCCAGCTCACCAGGGAGGGGCTCCTACGAGCAGTACTTC. Amino acids: CASSPGRGSYEQYF. This sequence joins TRBV18 and TRBJ2-7; 7 bases align to TRBD2. Germline CDR1 and CDR2: KGHSH and LQKENI. The CDR3 consists of 14 residues. The ends lost 2 bases at V and 0 bases at J; junction bases unmatched: 1.

This clonotype has more than one count but fewer than ten. A much bigger clone sits one base away, suggesting this may be a read error. The conserved phenylalanine or tryptophan is not found at the CDR3 terminus, so this likely reflects a read error. This chain joins TRBV11-2 and TRBJ1-2; D gene ambiguous. Germline V lookup: CDR1 SGHAT, CDR2 FQNNGV. Trimming pared 5 bases from V and 4 bases from J, leaving 17 bases between. This CDR3 spans 15 amino acids. For the CDR3, the DNA is TGTGCCAGCAGCACCCCCGGGAGGGCAGGCTATGGCTACACCCTC. This codes for CASSTPGRAGYGYTL.

This clonotype was seen repeatedly, ten times or more. The chain has TRBV10-2 and TRBJ1-1; D remains unclear. The CDR3 extends over 13 amino acids. CDR1 and CDR2 from the germline V gene are WSHSY and SAAADI. V lost 3 bases and J 5 bases, leaving 10 bases between the germline ends. The CDR3 DNA reads as TGCGCCAGCAGTGATGGACCGACAACTGAAGCTTTCTTT. Translation: CASSDGPTTEAFF.

This clonotype was detected ten times or more. The chain uses TRBV7-9 and TRBJ2-7; no clear D. Trimming took off 2 bases at V and 5 bases at J, with 13 bases between the two ends. This CDR3 is built from 14 residues. Germline V gives CDR1 SEHNR, CDR2 FQNEAQ (reference sequence). As DNA, the CDR3 is TGTGCCAGCAGCTTATGGGCAGACACCGACGAGCAGTACTTC. It specifies CASSLWADTDEQYF.

This clonotype was found many times. The V call is TRBV10-3, the J call TRBJ1-4; 8 bases map to TRBD1. Germline CDR1 is ENHRY and CDR2 is SYGVKD. The CDR3 length is 15 residues. J was trimmed by 7 bases and V by 5 bases; bases with no gene match: 9. This chain's CDR3 is CAISRQGRDGEKLFF. CDR3 sequence (DNA): TGTGCCATCAGTCGACAGGGGCGAGATGGTGAAAAACTGTTTTTT.

This clonotype was detected only a few times. This sequence joins TRBV7-9 and TRBJ2-3; tentative D call: TRBD2 (6 bases). The CDR3 totals 16 residues. The V end was cut by 5 bases, the J end by 0 bases, with 15 bases between. Germline V gene lookup returns CDR1 SEHNR and CDR2 FQNEAQ (reference sequence). Here the CDR3 DNA reads TGTGCCAGCAGCCGTGGGGGGTGGACGAGCACAGATACGCAGTATTTT. Protein product: CASSRGGWTSTDTQYF.

A note on this clonotype: This may arise from a read error, as a much more abundant clone is one base away. The gene calls are TRBV11-2 and TRBJ2-3, with D uncertain. Judging by the DNA end, TRBJ1-5 fits better; the J call may be wrong. Germline V gene lookup returns CDR1 SGHAT and CDR2 FQNNGV. This CDR3 contains 16 residues. The CDR3 region has the DNA TGTGCCAGCAGCCTAGGACTAGCGGGGTTCACAGATACGCAGCATTTT. Its translation: CASSLGLAGFTDTQHF.

This clonotype was picked up a small number of times. The junction departs from germline at one end; a sequencing error may be responsible. The chain couples TRBV6-1 to TRBJ2-5; unclear D gene. Germline V gives CDR1 MNHNS, CDR2 SASEGT. This CDR3 spans 18 amino acids. The CDR3 DNA reads as TGTGCCGGCAGTGAAGCGCTCGTCCAACTTGTCCGTTCAGAGACCCAGTACTTC. It specifies CAGSEALVQLVRSETQYF.

The gene calls are TRBV28 and TRBJ1-2; maybe TRBD1 (5 bases). Germline CDR1 MDHEN, CDR2 SYDVKM. Trimming stripped 5 bases from V and 4 bases from J, with 11 bases between. This CDR3 region has 13 residues. The CDR3 protein is CASSRTSLYGYTF. Written as DNA, the CDR3 is TGTGCCAGCAGTAGGACAAGTCTCTATGGCTACACCTTC.

This clonotype was recorded at least ten times. The chain joins TRBV27 to TRBJ2-3; 9 positions agree with TRBD1. The CDR3 extends over 13 amino acids. V shed 6 bases, J shed 8 bases, and the junction held 6 bases outside the gene matches. In germline, CDR1 is MNHEY, CDR2 SMNVEV (reference sequence). The CDR3 DNA follows: TGTGCCAGCAGGGGACAGGGCGCAGGTACGCAGTATTTT. This translates into CASRGQGAGTQYF.

This clonotype was seen once. The CDR3 nucleotides are TGTGCCAGCAGCTGGGGACTAGCGGGAGAAAGGGATGAGCAGTTCTTC. The encoded protein is CASSWGLAGERDEQFF. V gene TRBV11-2 combines with J gene TRBJ2-1; 14 bases match TRBD2. This CDR3 comprises 16 residues. V shed 4 bases and J 8 bases; nucleotides not matched to a gene: 7. Germline assignment: CDR1 SGHAT and CDR2 FQNNGV. Drawing the rest from reference TRBV11-2 and TRBJ2-1, the complete variable domain is EAGVAQSPRYKIIEKRQSVAFWCNPISGHATLYWYQQILGQGPKLLIQFQNNGVVDDSQLPKDRFSAERLKGVDSTLKIQPAKLEDSAVYLCASSWGLAGERDEQFFGPGTRLTVL.

This clonotype was seen many times. The V gene is TRBV6-5, the J gene TRBJ2-7; 8 bases are a match to TRBD1. Trimming removed 4 bases from V and 5 bases from J; junction bases left unmatched: 10. Germline V lookup: CDR1 MNHEY, CDR2 SVGAGI. This CDR3 comprises 15 residues. The CDR3: CASSSARQGIDEQYF. The CDR3 DNA sequence: TGTGCCAGCAGTTCCGCAAGACAGGGGATCGACGAGCAGTACTTC.

This clonotype was observed at least ten times. The chain carries TRBV7-8 and TRBJ2-1; the D is unclear. The CDR3 runs 16 residues. V shed 3 bases and J shed 6 bases, with 18 bases lying between them. Germline CDR1 and CDR2: SGHVS and FQNEAQ. This CDR3 is CASSFAETAGLNEQFF. In nucleotides, the CDR3 is TGTGCCAGCAGCTTTGCCGAGACTGCTGGGCTCAATGAGCAGTTCTTC.